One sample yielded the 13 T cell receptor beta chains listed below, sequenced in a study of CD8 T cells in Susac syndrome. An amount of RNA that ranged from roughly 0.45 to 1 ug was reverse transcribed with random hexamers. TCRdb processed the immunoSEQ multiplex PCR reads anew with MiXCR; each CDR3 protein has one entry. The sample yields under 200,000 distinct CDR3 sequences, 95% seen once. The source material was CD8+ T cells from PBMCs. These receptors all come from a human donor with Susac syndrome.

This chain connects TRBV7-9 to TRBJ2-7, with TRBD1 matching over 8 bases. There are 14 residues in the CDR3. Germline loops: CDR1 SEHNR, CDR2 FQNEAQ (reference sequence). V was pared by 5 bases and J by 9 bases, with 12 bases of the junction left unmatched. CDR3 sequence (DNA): TGTGCCAGCAGCCCAACCGGGACAGGCTTTGGGCAGTACTTC. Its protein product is CASSPTGTGFGQYF.

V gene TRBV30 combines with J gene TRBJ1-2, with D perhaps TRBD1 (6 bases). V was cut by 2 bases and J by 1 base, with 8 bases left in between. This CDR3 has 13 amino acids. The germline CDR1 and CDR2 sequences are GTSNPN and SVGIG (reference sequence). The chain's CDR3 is CAWSQGSNYGYTF. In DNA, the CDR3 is TGTGCCTGGAGTCAGGGGAGTAACTATGGCTACACCTTC.

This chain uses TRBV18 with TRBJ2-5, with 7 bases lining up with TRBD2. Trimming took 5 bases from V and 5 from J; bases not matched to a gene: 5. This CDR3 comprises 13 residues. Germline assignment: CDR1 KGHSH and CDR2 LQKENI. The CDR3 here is CASSSAGLETQYF. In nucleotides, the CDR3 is TGTGCCAGCTCATCAGCGGGGCTGGAGACCCAGTACTTC.

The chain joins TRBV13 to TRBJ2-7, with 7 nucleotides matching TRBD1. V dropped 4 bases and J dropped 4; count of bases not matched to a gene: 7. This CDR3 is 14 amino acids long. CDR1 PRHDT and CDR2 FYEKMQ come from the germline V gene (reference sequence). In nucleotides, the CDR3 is TGTGCCAGCAGCTCCCGAGAGGGGGCGTACGAGCAGTACTTC. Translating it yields CASSSREGAYEQYF.

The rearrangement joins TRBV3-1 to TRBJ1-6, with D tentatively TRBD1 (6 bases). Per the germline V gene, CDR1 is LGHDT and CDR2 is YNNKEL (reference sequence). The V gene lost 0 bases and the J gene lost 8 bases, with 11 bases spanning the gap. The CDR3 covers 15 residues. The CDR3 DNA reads TGTGCCAGCAGCCAAGATATGGGGGGCGATTCACCCCTCCACTTT. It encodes CASSQDMGGDSPLHF.

The CDR3 DNA sequence: TGCGCCACCACCGCGTCCTACGAGCAGTACTTC. This gives the protein CATTASYEQYF. This chain joins TRBV10-2 and TRBJ2-7; no clear D. Between the trimmed V and J ends, which lost 10 bases and 1 base, there was a span of 8 bases. CDR1 is WSHSY and CDR2 is SAAADI in the germline V gene. The CDR3 loop spans 11 amino acids.

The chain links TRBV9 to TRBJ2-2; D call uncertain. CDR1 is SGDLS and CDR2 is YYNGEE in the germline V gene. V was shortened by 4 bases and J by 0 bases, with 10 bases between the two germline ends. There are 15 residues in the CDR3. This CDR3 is CASSPPTPNTGELFF. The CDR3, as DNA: TGTGCCAGCAGCCCCCCGACACCGAACACCGGGGAGCTGTTTTTT.

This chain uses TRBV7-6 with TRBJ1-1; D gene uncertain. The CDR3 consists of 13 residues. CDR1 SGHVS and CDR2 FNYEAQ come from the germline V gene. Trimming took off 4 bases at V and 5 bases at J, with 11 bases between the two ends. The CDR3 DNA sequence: TGTGCCAGCAGCTCCCCTACGGAGACTGAAGCTTTCTTT. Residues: CASSSPTETEAFF.

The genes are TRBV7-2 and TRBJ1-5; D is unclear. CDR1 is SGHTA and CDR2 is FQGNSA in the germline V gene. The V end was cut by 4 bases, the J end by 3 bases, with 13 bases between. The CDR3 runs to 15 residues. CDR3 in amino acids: CASSSRADTNQPQHF. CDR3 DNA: TGTGCCAGCAGCTCTAGGGCCGATACCAATCAGCCCCAGCATTTT.

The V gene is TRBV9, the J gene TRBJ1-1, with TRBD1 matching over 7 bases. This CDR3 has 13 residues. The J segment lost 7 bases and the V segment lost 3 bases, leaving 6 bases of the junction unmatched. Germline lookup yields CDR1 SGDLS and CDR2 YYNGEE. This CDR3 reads CASSGRDRGEAFF. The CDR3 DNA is TGTGCCAGCAGCGGACGGGACAGAGGTGAAGCTTTCTTT.

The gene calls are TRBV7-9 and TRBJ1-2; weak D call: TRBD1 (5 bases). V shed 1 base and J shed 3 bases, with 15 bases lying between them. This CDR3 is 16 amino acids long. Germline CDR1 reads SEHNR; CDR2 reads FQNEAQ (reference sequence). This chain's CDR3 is CASSLEGTLSYYGYTF. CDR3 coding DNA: TGTGCCAGCAGCTTAGAGGGGACCTTATCCTACTATGGCTACACCTTC. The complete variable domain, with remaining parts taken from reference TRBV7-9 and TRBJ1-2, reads DTGVSQNPRHKITKRGQNVTFRCDPISEHNRLYWYRQTLGQGPEFLTYFQNEAQLEKSRLLSDRFSAERPKGSFSTLEIQRTEQGDSAMYLCASSLEGTLSYYGYTFGSGTRLTVV.

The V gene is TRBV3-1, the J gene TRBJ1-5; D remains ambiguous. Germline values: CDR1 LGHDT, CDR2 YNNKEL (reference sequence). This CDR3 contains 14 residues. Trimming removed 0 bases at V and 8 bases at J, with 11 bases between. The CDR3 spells CASSQDTGNEPQHF. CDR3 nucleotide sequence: TGTGCCAGCAGCCAAGATACTGGTAATGAGCCCCAGCATTTT.

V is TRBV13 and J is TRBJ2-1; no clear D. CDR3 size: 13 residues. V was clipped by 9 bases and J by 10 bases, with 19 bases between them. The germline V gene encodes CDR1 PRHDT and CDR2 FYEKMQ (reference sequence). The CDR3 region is CASQFGTQGEQFF. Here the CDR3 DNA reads TGTGCCAGTCAATTCGGAACCCAAGGAGAGCAGTTCTTC. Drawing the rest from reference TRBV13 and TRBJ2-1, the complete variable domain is AAGVIQSPRHLIKEKRETATLKCYPIPRHDTVYWYQQGPGQDPQFLISFYEKMQSDKGSIPDRFSAQQFSDYHSELNMSSLELGDSALYFCASQFGTQGEQFFGPGTRLTVL.